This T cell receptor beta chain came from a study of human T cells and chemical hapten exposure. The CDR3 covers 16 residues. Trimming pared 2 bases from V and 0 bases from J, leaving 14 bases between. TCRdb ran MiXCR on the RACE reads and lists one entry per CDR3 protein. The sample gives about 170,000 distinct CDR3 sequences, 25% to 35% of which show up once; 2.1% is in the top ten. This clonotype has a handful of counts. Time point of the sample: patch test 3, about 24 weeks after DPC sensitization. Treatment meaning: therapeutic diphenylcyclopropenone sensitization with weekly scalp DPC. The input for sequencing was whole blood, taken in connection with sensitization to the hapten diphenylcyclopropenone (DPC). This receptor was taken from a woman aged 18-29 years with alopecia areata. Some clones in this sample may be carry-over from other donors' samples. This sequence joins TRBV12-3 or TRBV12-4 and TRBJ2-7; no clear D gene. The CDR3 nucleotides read TGTGCCAGCAGTTTATCGTCTAGGAACCCCTCCTACGAGCAGTACTTC. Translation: CASSLSSRNPSYEQYF.